These 31 T cell receptor beta chains share one sample of origin, sequenced in a study of response to subunit inactivated influenza vaccine. Each CDR3 protein is one row after TCRdb ran MiXCR on the RT-PCR reads. The table has 530,000 or so distinct CDR3 sequences, 12% to 15% seen once. The sequencing here drew on PBMCs from blood, taken approximately 12 days after vaccination. The receptors here all came from a man between 50 and 59 years old who received an inactivated influenza vaccine.

The rearrangement uses TRBV10-1 and TRBJ2-1; tentative D call: TRBD1 (6 bases). This CDR3 spans 17 amino acids. Germline V CDR1 and CDR2: WNHNN, SYGVQD (reference sequence). Trimming stripped 4 bases from V and 0 bases from J, with 16 bases between. CDR3 sequence: CASSGPGETSSYNEQFF. The CDR3 DNA follows: TGCGCCAGCAGTGGTCCAGGGGAGACCAGCTCCTACAATGAGCAGTTCTTC.

The J gene is TRBJ2-5, the V gene TRBV12-3 or TRBV12-4, with TRBD1 as a possible D gene (6 bases). With 3 bases removed from V and 6 bases from J, the gap between germline ends came to 11 bases. There are 13 residues in the CDR3. For the CDR3, the DNA is TGTGCCAGCAGTTTTCTCAGGGGAAAGACCCAGTACTTC. Amino acid sequence: CASSFLRGKTQYF.

The chain joins TRBV10-3 to TRBJ1-4; D perhaps matches TRBD1 (5 bases). V lost 3 bases and J 2 bases, leaving 19 bases between the germline ends. The CDR3 totals 18 residues. CDR1 and CDR2 from the germline V gene are ENHRY and SYGVKD. The CDR3: CAISDPPGGRGTNEKLFF. The CDR3 region has the DNA TGTGCCATCAGTGACCCGCCAGGCGGCCGGGGGACTAATGAAAAACTGTTTTTT.

The rearrangement uses TRBV20-1 and TRBJ2-3, with a tentative D call TRBD2 (6 bases). V lost 2 bases and J 4 bases, leaving 13 bases between the germline ends. This CDR3 region has 14 residues. CDR1 DFQATT and CDR2 SNEGSKA come from the germline V gene (reference sequence). The CDR3 loop is CSARSVERADTQYF. CDR3 in DNA: TGCAGTGCTAGATCCGTTGAGCGGGCAGATACGCAGTATTTT.

This clonotype showed up just a few times. The CDR3 is CSVPRSFNEQFF. The CDR3 nucleotides read TGCAGCGTCCCGAGGAGTTTCAATGAGCAGTTCTTC. V is TRBV29-1 and J is TRBJ2-1, with D unresolved. The CDR3 is 12 residues long. V was shortened by 6 bases and J by 6 bases, with 12 bases between the two germline ends. CDR1 SQVTM and CDR2 ANQGSEA come from the germline V gene.

This clonotype was observed a few times. The V call is TRBV3-1, the J call TRBJ2-3; no clear D gene. Trimming removed 0 bases at V and 0 bases at J, with 1 base between. There are 13 residues in the CDR3. Per the germline V gene, CDR1 is LGHDT and CDR2 is YNNKEL (reference sequence). The CDR3 sequence: CASSQESTDTQYF. CDR3 sequence (DNA): TGTGCCAGCAGCCAAGAGAGCACAGATACGCAGTATTTT.

This clonotype was seen ten or more times. The chain has TRBV5-1 and TRBJ2-7, with D possibly TRBD2 on 6 matching bases. Trimming cost V 4 bases and J 6 bases, with 14 bases left between them. Germline lookup yields CDR1 SGHRS and CDR2 YFSETQ. This CDR3 contains 13 residues. The CDR3: CASSPPEGFEQYF. As DNA, the CDR3 is TGCGCCAGCAGCCCACCGGAGGGGTTCGAGCAGTACTTC.

The chain combines TRBV12-3 or TRBV12-4 with TRBJ1-2; unclear D gene. The CDR3 is 12 amino acids. V was shortened by 7 bases and J by 2 bases, with 8 bases between the two germline ends. The CDR3 nucleotides are TGTGCCAGCACCATCTCCAACTATGGCTACACCTTC. Its translation: CASTISNYGYTF.

The chain couples TRBV25-1 to TRBJ2-7; 7 bases are a match to TRBD1. The CDR3 is made up of 13 amino acids. Germline V gene data show CDR1 as MGHDK and CDR2 as SYGVNS. V gave up 7 bases and J gave up 6 bases; unmatched junction bases: 9. The CDR3 spells CASNNRQGGEQYF. The CDR3 DNA reads as TGTGCCAGCAACAATCGACAGGGCGGCGAGCAGTACTTC.

This clonotype appeared a few times. V and J are TRBV12-3 or TRBV12-4 and TRBJ2-2, with 8 bases that match TRBD1. This CDR3 has 16 residues. J gave up 0 bases and V 5 bases, and 5 bases lay outside the gene matches. For the CDR3, the DNA is TGTGCCAGCAGTCCCAGACAGGGGTCGAACACCGGGGAGCTGTTTTTT. It is translated as CASSPRQGSNTGELFF.

In its sample, this clonotype was seen many times. V usage is TRBV20-1 and J usage is TRBJ2-7; the D gene could be TRBD1 or TRBD2 (5 bases each). This CDR3 comprises 14 residues. The germline V gene has CDR1 DFQATT and CDR2 SNEGSKA (reference sequence). Trimming removed 5 bases from V and 0 bases from J, with 14 bases in between. The DNA of the CDR3 is TGCAGTGCTCCCAGGGACCTTAGCTCCTACGAGCAGTACTTC. Protein sequence: CSAPRDLSSYEQYF.

This clonotype was seen only a few times. The V gene is TRBV10-3, the J gene TRBJ1-6; TRBD1 aligns across 7 bases. The V segment lost 2 bases and the J segment 0 bases; nucleotides outside the gene matches: 1. Germline values: CDR1 ENHRY, CDR2 SYGVKD. This CDR3 comprises 16 residues. CDR3 in amino acids: CAISEGDSSYNSPLHF. Here the CDR3 DNA reads TGTGCCATCAGTGAGGGGGACAGCTCCTATAATTCACCCCTCCACTTT.

The chain recombines TRBV11-2 with TRBJ2-3, with no clear D. V dropped 2 bases and J dropped 0 bases, with 15 bases sitting between them. The germline V gene has CDR1 SGHAT and CDR2 FQNNGV. This CDR3 comprises 17 residues. The CDR3 spells CASSLNPPGTSTDTQYF. CDR3 coding DNA: TGTGCCAGCAGCTTAAATCCCCCGGGCACCAGCACAGATACGCAGTATTTT.

The rearrangement links TRBV5-4 to TRBJ2-1; TRBD2 agrees at 13 bases. Germline V gene data show CDR1 as SGHNT and CDR2 as YYREEE (reference sequence). The CDR3 consists of 16 residues. V lost 4 bases, J lost 2 bases, and 3 bases stayed unmatched. CDR3 DNA: TGTGCCAGCAGCAGGACTAGCGGGGGCCCCTACAATGAGCAGTTCTTC. Protein sequence: CASSRTSGGPYNEQFF. The variable domain in full, with the rest retrieved from reference TRBV5-4 and TRBJ2-1, is ETGVTQSPTHLIKTRGQQVTLRCSSQSGHNTVSWYQQALGQGPQFIFQYYREEENGRGNFPPRFSGLQFPNYSSELNVNALELDDSALYLCASSRTSGGPYNEQFFGPGTRLTVL.

The genes are TRBV12-3 or TRBV12-4 and TRBJ2-7; D ambiguous. This CDR3 spans 15 amino acids. Trimming pared 2 bases from V and 2 bases from J, leaving 13 bases between. The CDR3 reads CASSLYSDRAYEQYF. The CDR3 DNA follows: TGTGCCAGCAGTTTATACTCGGACCGCGCCTACGAGCAGTACTTC.

This clonotype was counted between two and nine times. The chain links TRBV20-1 to TRBJ1-5; no definite D call. This CDR3 spans 14 amino acids. Per the germline V gene, CDR1 is DFQATT and CDR2 is SNEGSKA (reference sequence). Between the trimmed V and J ends, which lost 0 bases and 11 bases, there was a span of 17 bases. The CDR3 is CSAREDRPTSAQHF. The CDR3 DNA reads TGCAGTGCTAGAGAAGATCGGCCAACGTCGGCCCAGCATTTT.

The chain recombines TRBV7-2 with TRBJ2-1, with 8 bases fitting TRBD1. Germline CDR1 and CDR2: SGHTA and FQGNSA. This CDR3 comprises 15 residues. V was clipped by 6 bases and J by 4 bases; unmatched bases: 8. This CDR3 reads CASSSQGGGYNEQFF. The CDR3 DNA is TGTGCCAGCAGTTCACAGGGGGGAGGATACAATGAGCAGTTCTTC.

This clonotype was picked up a small number of times. J is TRBJ2-7 and V is TRBV6-2 or TRBV6-3; TRBD1 agrees at 9 bases. CDR1 MNHEY and CDR2 SVGEGT come from the germline V gene. V trimming: 5 bases; J trimming: 6 bases; junction bases outside the gene matches: 11. The CDR3 consists of 15 residues. CDR3 nucleotides: TGTGCCAGCAGTCCCCCGGGACAGGGTCCGGGCGAGCAGTACTTC. It encodes CASSPPGQGPGEQYF.

This clonotype has more than one count but fewer than ten. The chain recombines TRBV12-3 or TRBV12-4 with TRBJ1-1; tentatively, D is TRBD1 (5 bases). This CDR3 region has 15 residues. The V end lost 2 bases, the J end lost 0 bases, and 10 bases lay between the germline ends. CDR3 amino acids: CASSLTPGMNTEAFF. CDR3 bases: TGTGCCAGCAGTTTAACTCCAGGGATGAACACTGAAGCTTTCTTT.

The chain uses TRBV3-1 and TRBJ2-1; 7 bases line up with TRBD2. The length of the CDR3 is 12 residues. Germline V CDR1 and CDR2: LGHDT, YNNKEL (reference sequence). J gave up 14 bases and V 1 base, and 5 bases lay outside the gene matches. CDR3: CASSQGDGGEFF. The CDR3 nucleotides read TGTGCCAGCAGCCAAGGGGATGGGGGGGAGTTCTTC.

In this sample, this clonotype turned up a few times. This rearrangement joins TRBV6-2 or TRBV6-3 to TRBJ2-7; maybe TRBD2 (5 bases). V was clipped by 2 bases and J by 1 base, with 12 bases between them. This CDR3 spans 15 amino acids. The V gene's germline CDR1 is MNHEY and CDR2 SVGEGT. The CDR3, as DNA: TGTGCCAGCAGTTACGGGCGACTATCTTCCTACGAGCAGTACTTC. This encodes CASSYGRLSSYEQYF.

This clonotype has more than one count but fewer than ten. The chain combines TRBV5-1 with TRBJ2-2; no definite D call. The V end lost 2 bases, the J end lost 2 bases, and 13 bases lay between the germline ends. Germline V gives CDR1 SGHRS, CDR2 YFSETQ. The CDR3 sequence is 16 residues long. CDR3 amino acids: CASSLSSGSNTGELFF. In nucleotides, the CDR3 is TGCGCCAGCAGCTTAAGTTCGGGTAGCAACACCGGGGAGCTGTTTTTT. The entire variable domain, with the rest obtained from reference TRBV5-1 and TRBJ2-2, is as follows: KAGVTQTPRYLIKTRGQQVTLSCSPISGHRSVSWYQQTPGQGLQFLFEYFSETQRNKGNFPGRFSGRQFSNSRSEMNVSTLELGDSALYLCASSLSSGSNTGELFFGEGSRLTVL.

This clonotype was recorded a few times. The rearrangement uses TRBV6-1 and TRBJ2-7, with D tentatively TRBD1 or TRBD2 (5 bases each). Trimming stripped 8 bases from V and 0 bases from J, with 20 bases between. This CDR3 is built from 16 residues. The germline V gene has CDR1 MNHNS and CDR2 SASEGT. The CDR3: CASAVGTALGSYEQYF. CDR3 coding DNA: TGTGCCAGCGCCGTAGGGACGGCCCTGGGCTCCTACGAGCAGTACTTC.

This clonotype has ten or more counts. This chain joins TRBV5-5 and TRBJ2-2; 11 bases agree with TRBD1. Germline V lookup: CDR1 SGHKS, CDR2 YYEKEE (reference sequence). J gave up 5 bases and V 4 bases, and 10 bases lay outside the gene matches. CDR3 length equals 17 residues. DNA for the CDR3: TGTGCCAGCAGCCCCGGGACAGGGGGATTGAGGACCGGGGAGCTGTTTTTT. Encoded protein: CASSPGTGGLRTGELFF.

V and J are TRBV10-3 and TRBJ2-1, with TRBD2 identical over 10 bases. This CDR3 is built from 17 residues. The V and J ends lost 11 bases and 8 bases, in that order; junction bases with no gene match: 21. The germline CDR1 and CDR2 sequences are ENHRY and SYGVKD. CDR3 region: CASTGSSGSLFGDEQFF. CDR3 bases: TGTGCCTCCACGGGGTCTAGCGGGAGCCTCTTTGGGGATGAGCAGTTCTTC.

This clonotype was counted many times. V gene TRBV5-5 combines with J gene TRBJ1-2; D not resolved. The germline CDR1 and CDR2 sequences are SGHKS and YYEKEE (reference sequence). The CDR3 has 11 amino acids. The V gene lost 4 bases and the J gene lost 1 base, with 2 bases spanning the gap. CDR3 amino acids: CASSHNYGYTF. For the CDR3, the DNA is TGTGCCAGCAGCCATAACTATGGCTACACCTTC.

This clonotype was seen more than once but under ten times. The chain has TRBV7-6 and TRBJ1-2; D uncertain. The CDR3 spans 14 residues. Germline-derived CDR1 and CDR2 are SGHVS and FNYEAQ. With 5 bases removed from V and 2 bases from J, the gap between germline ends came to 12 bases. CDR3 DNA: TGTGCCAGCAGCCATAGCGGCGGAAACTATGGCTACACCTTC. Translation gives CASSHSGGNYGYTF.

This clonotype was observed a handful of times. The CDR3 sequence: CASSHSGVDTGELFF. In DNA form, the CDR3 reads TGTGCCAGCAGTCATAGCGGGGTGGACACCGGGGAGCTGTTTTTT. V and J are TRBV6-5 and TRBJ2-2; 8 bases are shared with TRBD2. Trimming removed 5 bases from V and 3 bases from J; junction bases left unmatched: 5. Germline CDR1 and CDR2: MNHEY and SVGAGI. The CDR3 length is 15 residues.

This chain links TRBV5-1 with TRBJ2-2, with D hard to call. Trimming pared 3 bases from V and 5 bases from J, leaving 11 bases between. CDR1 is SGHRS, CDR2 YFSETQ, per germline. The CDR3 extends over 14 amino acids. CDR3: CASSWKGGTGELFF. CDR3 in DNA: TGCGCCAGCAGCTGGAAGGGTGGGACCGGGGAGCTGTTTTTT.

The chain joins TRBV28 to TRBJ1-2; D might be TRBD1 (6 bases). This CDR3 is 14 amino acids long. Trimming took 1 base from V and 7 from J, leaving 13 bases between them. CDR1 is MDHEN and CDR2 is SYDVKM in the germline V gene. CDR3 DNA: TGTGCCAGCAGTTTATTCGACCAGGGGCTTGGCTACACCTTC. The encoded protein is CASSLFDQGLGYTF.

This clonotype was counted between two and nine times. This chain uses TRBV20-1 with TRBJ2-1; 11 bases fit TRBD2. J lost 0 bases, V lost 2 bases, and 9 bases had no gene match. This CDR3 contains 18 residues. From germline, CDR1 is DFQATT and CDR2 SNEGSKA (reference sequence). This CDR3 reads CSARRVSGGVSSYNEQFF. CDR3 DNA sequence: TGCAGTGCTAGAAGGGTTAGCGGGGGGGTGAGCTCCTACAATGAGCAGTTCTTC.